This TCR beta chain appears in the sequencing data of a study of regulatory T cells in long-lasting Graves disease. Broader study findings: Patients whose Graves' disease persisted exhibited lower TCR diversity than those newly diagnosed.

Time point denoted: newly diagnosed GD, antithyroid drugs for less than 3 months. PBMC RNA served as the TCR library source. Libraries of TCR beta came from iRepertoire HTBI primers plus Arm-PCR of CDR3 regions. TCRdb itself ran the multiplex PCR reads through MiXCR, one entry per CDR3 protein. The table records around 250,000 distinct CDR3 sequences, around a sixth of them present only once. The CDR3 totals 15 residues. V was clipped by 6 bases and J by 1 base; unmatched bases: 5. This clonotype was found many times. Its specificity is unknown. The sample also formed part of further work on T cells in Graves' hyperthyroidism and ophthalmopathy. That paper notes: Most thyroid-expanded clonotypes above 0.001 were also found in blood.

This chain uses TRBV12-3 or TRBV12-4 with TRBJ1-5, with TRBD1 matching over 8 bases. This clonotype originated in a woman in her twenties or thirties with Graves disease. The material was peripheral blood mononuclear cells (PBMCs), obtained at new diagnosis, from a patient treated with antithyroid drugs. The CDR3 DNA is TGTGCCAGCAGCGACAGGGGAGGAAGCAATCAGCCCCAGCATTTT. It translates to CASSDRGGSNQPQHF.